These 27 T cell receptor beta chains originate from one sample sequenced in a study of T cells after yellow fever vaccination (dated by TCRdb to about 2019). This specimen's treatment or condition label, interpreted: live attenuated yellow fever vaccine strain. Libraries were constructed by 5' RACE. The run used an Illumina HiSeq 2500. TCRdb redid the processing of the public reads, applying fastp at Q25 and MiXCR, and retained in-frame beta chains. Entries are consolidated by CDR3 protein sequence, retaining the most common genes and DNA. Within this sample are 500,000 to 650,000 distinct CDR3 sequences, with roughly a sixth of them counted one time only. 15% to 20% of the sample is taken by the ten largest. The source material was PBMCs, sampled 5 to 6 days after the first yellow fever vaccination. Receptors were obtained from a man between 18 and 35 years old who received the YFV17D yellow fever vaccine.

This clonotype was seen at least ten times. The V call is TRBV7-2, the J call TRBJ2-7, with TRBD2 matching over 8 bases. Trimming removed 6 bases from V and 6 bases from J; junction bases left unmatched: 10. The CDR3 spans 14 residues. Germline assignment: CDR1 SGHTA and CDR2 FQGNSA. The CDR3 DNA is TGTGCCAGCAGTACCGTTGGTGCGGGGGGCGAGCAGTACTTC. It is translated as CASSTVGAGGEQYF.

This chain uses TRBV13 with TRBJ2-1, with D possibly being TRBD1 (5 bases). V lost 0 bases and J lost 0, with 18 bases in between. In germline, CDR1 is PRHDT, CDR2 FYEKMQ (reference sequence). This CDR3 has 19 residues. CDR3 sequence: CASSLGGASALSSYNEQFF. In DNA, the CDR3 is TGTGCCAGCAGCTTAGGTGGGGCCAGCGCACTCAGCTCCTACAATGAGCAGTTCTTC.

A few counts support this clonotype. The rearrangement links TRBV4-1 to TRBJ2-7, with D uncertain. Germline CDR1 reads MGHRA; CDR2 reads YSYEKL. CDR3 length equals 13 residues. Trimming pared 3 bases from V and 4 bases from J, leaving 10 bases between. The CDR3 nucleotides read TGCGCCAGCAGCCATGATTACCTTTACGAGCAGTACGTC. It yields the protein CASSHDYLYEQYV.

This clonotype was counted ten times or more. This chain links TRBV5-6 with TRBJ2-7, with D hard to call. There are 13 residues in the CDR3. Germline CDR1 is SGHDT and CDR2 is YYEEEE. Trimming removed 0 bases from V and 0 bases from J, with 4 bases in between. The CDR3 here is CASSLGYSYEQYF. CDR3 DNA sequence: TGTGCCAGCAGCTTGGGATACTCCTACGAGCAGTACTTC.

This chain links TRBV5-1 with TRBJ2-2, with D perhaps given as TRBD1 or TRBD2 (6 bases each). This CDR3 spans 14 amino acids. V was trimmed by 3 bases and J by 4 bases, leaving 10 bases between them. The germline V gene encodes CDR1 SGHRS and CDR2 YFSETQ. The CDR3 reads CASSSWGATGELFF. CDR3 bases: TGCGCCAGCAGCTCCTGGGGGGCCACCGGGGAGCTGTTTTTT. Drawing the rest from reference TRBV5-1 and TRBJ2-2, the complete variable domain is KAGVTQTPRYLIKTRGQQVTLSCSPISGHRSVSWYQQTPGQGLQFLFEYFSETQRNKGNFPGRFSGRQFSNSRSEMNVSTLELGDSALYLCASSSWGATGELFFGEGSRLTVL.

Only a few counts were recorded for this clonotype. The rearrangement uses TRBV9 and TRBJ2-2; 8 positions agree with TRBD1. CDR1 is SGDLS and CDR2 is YYNGEE in the germline V gene. Trimming cost V 3 bases and J 4 bases; bases outside gene matches: 5. The CDR3 runs 15 residues. The CDR3 here is CASSAGQAGTGELFF. DNA for the CDR3: TGTGCCAGCAGCGCGGGACAGGCGGGCACCGGGGAGCTGTTTTTT. Full variable domain (remainder filled in from reference TRBV9 and TRBJ2-2): DSGVTQTPKHLITATGQRVTLRCSPRSGDLSVYWYQQSLDQGLQFLIQYYNGEERAKGNILERFSAQQFPDLHSELNLSSLELGDSALYFCASSAGQAGTGELFFGEGSRLTVL.

In this sample, this clonotype turned up many times. V gene TRBV2 combines with J gene TRBJ2-1; D gene uncertain. The CDR3 length is 11 residues. The germline V gene has CDR1 SNHLY and CDR2 FYNNEI. Trimming removed 3 bases at V and 6 bases at J, with 3 bases between. CDR3 coding DNA: TGTGCCAGCAGTGAGAGCAATGAGCAGTTCTTC. Translated, it gives CASSESNEQFF.

This sequence joins TRBV12-3 or TRBV12-4 and TRBJ2-7; 10 bases fit TRBD1. J was trimmed by 3 bases and V by 5 bases; bases with no gene match: 4. There are 14 residues in the CDR3. The CDR3 DNA follows: TGTGCCAGCAGTCTGGGACAGGGGCTCTACGAGCAGTACGTC. The encoded protein is CASSLGQGLYEQYV.

This clonotype was detected only a few times. The rearrangement joins TRBV5-4 to TRBJ2-3; D gene unclear. Trimming cost V 3 bases and J 3 bases, with 17 bases left between them. Germline assignment: CDR1 SGHNT and CDR2 YYREEE (reference sequence). The CDR3 runs to 16 residues. CDR3 region: CASSSDVLSGTDTQYF. CDR3 DNA: TGTGCCAGCAGCTCGGATGTACTCTCCGGGACAGATACGCAGTATTTT.

The rearrangement links TRBV20-1 to TRBJ1-1, with D possibly matching TRBD1 (6 bases). Per the germline V gene, CDR1 is DFQATT and CDR2 is SNEGSKA (reference sequence). Deletions cut 7 bases from V and 3 bases from J, with 12 bases between. The CDR3 spans 12 residues. CDR3 sequence (DNA): TGCAGTGTTACAGGGATTTACACTGAAGCTTTCTTT. Translation: CSVTGIYTEAFF.

The V and J genes are TRBV7-2 and TRBJ1-6, with TRBD1 matching 7 bases. The length of the CDR3 is 16 residues. V lost 1 base and J lost 5; bases outside the gene matches: 5. CDR1 and CDR2 from the germline V gene are SGHTA and FQGNSA. CDR3 DNA sequence: TGTGCCAGCAGCTTAGTGGCAGGGGGTCATAATTCACCCCTCCACTTT. Protein sequence: CASSLVAGGHNSPLHF.

The rearrangement links TRBV6-2 or TRBV6-3 to TRBJ2-2; D uncertain. Between the trimmed V and J ends, which lost 3 bases and 4 bases, there was a span of 9 bases. Looked up from germline, CDR1 is MNHEY and CDR2 is SVGEGT. This CDR3 has 14 amino acids. The CDR3: CASSYGRLTGELFF. For the CDR3, the DNA is TGTGCCAGCAGTTATGGCAGACTCACCGGGGAGCTGTTTTTT.

This clonotype was observed a handful of times. J is TRBJ2-7 and V is TRBV20-1; 14 bases fit TRBD2. J gave up 5 bases and V 5 bases, and 20 bases lay outside the gene matches. Germline V gene lookup returns CDR1 DFQATT and CDR2 SNEGSKA (reference sequence). This CDR3 region has 19 residues. DNA of the CDR3: TGCAGTGCTCCGTTTTGGACTAGCGGGGGGCCTGGGTACTGGGACGAGCAGTACTTC. Translating it yields CSAPFWTSGGPGYWDEQYF.

This rearrangement joins TRBV6-2 or TRBV6-3 to TRBJ1-5, with a possible D match to TRBD1 (5 bases). V shed 3 bases and J shed 0 bases, with 15 bases lying between them. Germline values: CDR1 MNHEY, CDR2 SVGEGT. The CDR3 spans 17 residues. CDR3 nucleotide sequence: TGTGCCAGCAGTTATACAGGAGCCTTTTATAGCAATCAGCCCCAGCATTTT. Encoded protein: CASSYTGAFYSNQPQHF.

The chain is built from TRBV5-5 and TRBJ2-7; 7 bases align to TRBD1. Germline V gene sequence: CDR1 SGHKS, CDR2 YYEKEE (reference sequence). The V segment lost 1 base and the J segment 5 bases; nucleotides outside the gene matches: 15. The CDR3 length is 17 residues. CDR3 DNA: TGTGCCAGCAGCTTGTCCCCTTTAAGAGGGGGCGAAGACGAGCAGTACGTC. It codes for CASSLSPLRGGEDEQYV.

This clonotype was seen a few times. The J gene is TRBJ1-4, the V gene TRBV9; no reliable D call. With 3 bases removed from V and 3 bases from J, the gap between germline ends came to 6 bases. CDR3 length: 13 residues. Germline loops: CDR1 SGDLS, CDR2 YYNGEE. CDR3 region: CASSDPPNEKLFF. The CDR3 nucleotides are TGTGCCAGCAGCGACCCCCCTAATGAAAAACTGTTTTTT.

The sample holds a few counts of this clonotype. The chain carries TRBV4-3 and TRBJ2-3; a possible D gene is TRBD2 (5 bases). CDR1 and CDR2 (germline): LGHNA, YSLEER. V was pared by 1 base and J by 4 bases, with 12 bases between. The CDR3 has 15 residues. Here the CDR3 DNA reads TGCGCCAGCAGCCAAGTTCCGGTCGGGGCAGATACGCAGTATTTT. Translation gives CASSQVPVGADTQYF.

This clonotype was seen a handful of times. CDR3 sequence: CASSPVPNYGYTF. The CDR3 coding sequence is TGTGCCAGCAGCCCCGTCCCTAACTATGGCTACACCTTC. The chain carries TRBV6-6 and TRBJ1-2; D not resolved. The V end was cut by 6 bases, the J end by 0 bases, with 8 bases between. This CDR3 has 13 residues. CDR1 is MNHNY, CDR2 SVGAGI, per germline (reference sequence).

The sample holds a few counts of this clonotype. The chain links TRBV4-3 to TRBJ2-2, with 8 nucleotides matching TRBD2. CDR3 length equals 16 residues. The ends lost 0 bases at V and 5 bases at J; junction bases unmatched: 5. Germline CDR1 is LGHNA and CDR2 is YSLEER. The CDR3 DNA is TGCGCCAGCAGCCAAGATACGGGGGGGCCGACCGGGGAGCTGTTTTTT. Translated: CASSQDTGGPTGELFF.

The chain joins TRBV5-1 to TRBJ2-5; 13 nucleotides match TRBD2. The CDR3 totals 15 residues. J gave up 5 bases and V 0 bases, and 1 base lay outside the gene matches. Germline CDR1 SGHRS, CDR2 YFSETQ. CDR3 in amino acids: CASSLAGLAGETQYF. CDR3 DNA sequence: TGCGCCAGCAGCTTGGCGGGACTAGCGGGGGAGACCCAGTACTTC. Full variable domain (remainder filled in from reference TRBV5-1 and TRBJ2-5): KAGVTQTPRYLIKTRGQQVTLSCSPISGHRSVSWYQQTPGQGLQFLFEYFSETQRNKGNFPGRFSGRQFSNSRSEMNVSTLELGDSALYLCASSLAGLAGETQYFGPGTRLLVL.

The chain has TRBV7-2 and TRBJ2-3; 9 bases agree with TRBD1. The germline CDR1 and CDR2 sequences are SGHTA and FQGNSA. The CDR3 contains 16 residues. The V segment lost 5 bases and the J segment 5 bases; nucleotides outside the gene matches: 11. This chain's CDR3 is CASSPKQGAGIDTQYF. CDR3 in DNA: TGTGCCAGCAGCCCAAAACAGGGGGCCGGGATAGATACGCAGTATTTT. Full variable domain (missing parts from reference TRBV7-2 and TRBJ2-3): GAGVSQSPSNKVTEKGKDVELRCDPISGHTALYWYRQSLGQGLEFLIYFQGNSAPDKSGLPSDRFSAERTGGSVSTLTIQRTQQEDSAVYLCASSPKQGAGIDTQYFGPGTRLTVL.

This clonotype was seen repeatedly, ten times or more. J is TRBJ2-3 and V is TRBV9; D uncertain. The CDR3 extends over 17 amino acids. The germline V gene encodes CDR1 SGDLS and CDR2 YYNGEE. V gave up 0 bases and J gave up 2 bases, with 16 bases separating them. CDR3 coding DNA: TGTGCCAGCAGCGTAGGCGAGGTGGTTTTGAACACAGATACGCAGTATTTT. Translation: CASSVGEVVLNTDTQYF.

The chain combines TRBV6-6 with TRBJ2-1; D gene uncertain. CDR1 MNHNY and CDR2 SVGAGI come from the germline V gene (reference sequence). V was clipped by 2 bases and J by 9 bases, with 8 bases between them. The CDR3 is made up of 12 amino acids. Written as DNA, the CDR3 is TGTGCCAGCAGTTACCCCCAGCTTGAGCAGTTCTTC. Translation gives CASSYPQLEQFF.

The sample holds many counts of this clonotype. This sequence joins TRBV18 and TRBJ2-3, with D perhaps TRBD1 (7 bases). Germline assignment: CDR1 KGHSH and CDR2 LQKENI. This CDR3 spans 15 amino acids. V lost 3 bases and J 2 bases, leaving 12 bases between the germline ends. The CDR3 reads CASSPAGGPTDTQYF. As DNA, the CDR3 is TGTGCCAGCTCACCGGCAGGGGGGCCCACAGATACGCAGTATTTT.

This clonotype was picked up a small number of times. The chain recombines TRBV7-8 with TRBJ1-1, with 7 nucleotides matching TRBD1. V trimming: 2 bases; J trimming: 8 bases; junction bases outside the gene matches: 2. The germline CDR1 and CDR2 sequences are SGHVS and FQNEAQ. There are 12 residues in the CDR3. CDR3 bases: TGTGCCAGCAGCTTAAACAGGGGCGAAGCTTTCTTT. It codes for CASSLNRGEAFF. The full variable domain, its missing parts supplied by reference TRBV7-8 and TRBJ1-1, is GAGVSQSPRYKVAKRGQDVALRCDPISGHVSLFWYQQALGQGPEFLTYFQNEAQLDKSGLPSDRFFAERPEGSVSTLKIQRTQQEDSAVYLCASSLNRGEAFFGQGTRLTVV.

The V and J genes are TRBV7-3 and TRBJ2-3; 7 positions agree with TRBD2. Germline lookup yields CDR1 SGHTA and CDR2 FQGTGA. The CDR3 runs to 17 residues. V was pared by 1 base and J by 2 bases, with 9 bases of the junction left unmatched. DNA for the CDR3: TGTGCCAGCAGCTTAAAAGGGAGGGGCACTTTCACAGATACGCAGTATTTT. Protein product: CASSLKGRGTFTDTQYF.

This clonotype was counted between two and nine times. The V call is TRBV10-3, the J call TRBJ2-4, with no clear D. In germline, CDR1 is ENHRY, CDR2 SYGVKD. The V end lost 10 bases, the J end lost 7 bases, and 17 bases lay between the germline ends. The CDR3 totals 13 residues. The CDR3 coding sequence is TGTGCCACCGGGCCCGAGGAATGGAACATTCAGTACTTC. Protein: CATGPEEWNIQYF.